Described below is a single TCR beta chain sequence and its context. Antigen specificity is unknown. The method was immunoSEQ multiplex PCR; TCRdb's version includes in-frame clones alone and lacks a portion of them. In the table there are over 9,000 clones, 70% to 90% of which are singletons. The data stem from a study of T cells after posttransplantation cyclophosphamide. General observations from the study: Donor-recipient repertoire similarity was low at 1-2 months, rising over year one. TRB overlap between skin or GI tissue T cells and blood was limited.

The V gene end was trimmed by 0 bases and the J gene end by 7 bases; junction bases not matched to a gene: 5. CDR1 is LGHNA, CDR2 YNFKEQ, per germline. The length of the CDR3 is 15 residues. A marrow graft followed busulfan-fludarabine conditioning, with cyclophosphamide on days +3 and +4. V usage is TRBV4-2 and J usage is TRBJ1-4; 7 nucleotides align to TRBD1. The TCR sequence derives from a female patient aged 50-59 years who received an allogeneic stem cell transplant from a related donor, was CMV-positive, and had no GVHD. Part of the T cells may come from the graft donor. The source material was PBMCs, sampled after allogeneic stem cell transplant with posttransplant cyclophosphamide. The CDR3: CASSQDPRQGEKLFF. The CDR3 region has the DNA TGTGCCAGCAGCCAAGACCCCCGACAGGGTGAAAAACTGTTTTTT.